Presented here are 32 T cell receptor beta chains from one specimen sequenced in a study of T cells after yellow fever vaccination. TCRdb passed the 5' RACE reads through MiXCR, listing each CDR3 protein once. The table records roughly 160,000 distinct CDR3 sequences, approximately 9.9% of them present only once. This specimen consisted of CD8+ T cells sorted from PBMCs, obtained 45 days after the yellow fever booster vaccination. These receptors came from a man between 18 and 35 years old who received the YFV17D yellow fever vaccine.

V usage is TRBV7-9 and J usage is TRBJ2-3, with 7 bases fitting TRBD1. The germline CDR1 and CDR2 sequences are SEHNR and FQNEAQ (reference sequence). The CDR3 extends over 16 amino acids. The trim removed 4 bases at V and 5 bases at J, leaving 12 bases unmatched. CDR3 sequence reads: CASSSETGRQVDTQYF. Here the CDR3 DNA reads TGTGCCAGCAGCTCAGAGACAGGGCGTCAGGTAGATACGCAGTATTTT.

This clonotype occurred many times. The CDR3 nucleotides read TGTGCCATCAGTAATGGGTACGAGCAGTACGTC. Translated: CAISNGYEQYV. The rearrangement joins TRBV10-3 to TRBJ2-7; D gene ambiguous. The CDR3 is 11 amino acids. Per germline, CDR1 ENHRY and CDR2 SYGVKD. With 5 bases removed from V and 4 bases from J, the gap between germline ends came to 6 bases.

There are a few counts of this clonotype. The V call is TRBV12-3 or TRBV12-4, the J call TRBJ2-7; D ambiguous. The CDR3 is made up of 13 amino acids. V was pared by 2 bases and J by 2 bases, with 7 bases between. The CDR3 nucleotides are TGTGCCAGCAGTTTAAAGGGCCCCTACGAGCAGTACTTC. Amino acid sequence: CASSLKGPYEQYF.

This clonotype turned up a few times. This chain links TRBV2 with TRBJ2-1; D is perhaps TRBD1 (5 bases). CDR3 size: 11 residues. Trimming stripped 7 bases from V and 5 bases from J, with 6 bases between. The V gene's germline CDR1 is SNHLY and CDR2 FYNNEI. Written as DNA, the CDR3 is TGTGCCAGCACCAGGGACAATGAGCAGTTCTTC. Its protein is CASTRDNEQFF.

The sample holds a few counts of this clonotype. V gene TRBV6-5 combines with J gene TRBJ1-5; TRBD1 is a possible D gene (5 bases). V dropped 0 bases and J dropped 3 bases, with 9 bases sitting between them. The CDR3 totals 15 residues. Germline V gives CDR1 MNHEY, CDR2 SVGAGI. The CDR3 nucleotides read TGTGCCAGCAGTTACTCTTCGACAGACAATCAGCCCCAGCATTTT. It encodes CASSYSSTDNQPQHF.

The CDR3 protein is CASSYDTTGSLAKNIQYF. In nucleotides, the CDR3 is TGTGCCAGCAGTTACGACACAACGGGCAGCTTAGCCAAAAACATTCAGTACTTC. This sequence joins TRBV6-2 or TRBV6-3 and TRBJ2-4, with D unclear. There are 18 residues in the CDR3. Trimming pared 2 bases from V and 0 bases from J, leaving 17 bases between. Germline V gene sequence: CDR1 MNHEY, CDR2 SVGEGT.

In its sample, this clonotype was seen a few times. V usage is TRBV5-6 and J usage is TRBJ1-2; D might be TRBD1 (5 bases). The CDR3 is 14 amino acids. The V gene's germline CDR1 is SGHDT and CDR2 YYEEEE. Trimming pared 4 bases from V and 5 bases from J, leaving 15 bases between. CDR3 loop: CASSDAGRTYGYTF. CDR3 coding DNA: TGTGCCAGCAGCGACGCAGGGAGGACTTATGGCTACACCTTC. The complete variable domain, with remaining parts taken from reference TRBV5-6 and TRBJ1-2, reads DAGVTQSPTHLIKTRGQQVTLRCSPKSGHDTVSWYQQALGQGPQFIFQYYEEEERQRGNFPDRFSGHQFPNYSSELNVNALLLGDSALYLCASSDAGRTYGYTFGSGTRLTVV.

The chain is built from TRBV4-3 and TRBJ2-1; D not resolved. Trimming left V 1 base short and J 2 bases short, with 6 bases between. Germline V lookup: CDR1 LGHNA, CDR2 YSLEER. The CDR3 contains 14 residues. CDR3 residues: CASSQVAAYNEQFF. The CDR3 DNA is TGCGCCAGCAGCCAAGTGGCAGCCTACAATGAGCAGTTCTTC.

V is TRBV2 and J is TRBJ1-4, with D hard to call. V was cut by 4 bases and J by 8 bases, with 14 bases left in between. CDR3 size: 14 residues. Germline-derived CDR1 and CDR2 are SNHLY and FYNNEI. The CDR3 nucleotides read TGTGCCAGCAGTGGGACGCTTTGGGGAGAAAAACTGTTTTTT. Translating it yields CASSGTLWGEKLFF. Based on the CDR3 plus reference TRBV2 and TRBJ1-4, the full variable domain is EPEVTQTPSHQVTQMGQEVILRCVPISNHLYFYWYRQILGQKVEFLVSFYNNEISEKSEIFDDQFSVERPDGSNFTLKIRSTKLEDSAMYFCASSGTLWGEKLFFGSGTQLSVL.

The V gene is TRBV29-1, the J gene TRBJ2-5; D possibly corresponds to TRBD1 (7 bases). The V and J ends lost 3 bases and 3 bases respectively, with 11 bases between them. CDR1 and CDR2 from the germline V gene are SQVTM and ANQGSEA. The length of the CDR3 is 13 residues. The CDR3 spells CSVEEGAEETQYF. The CDR3, as DNA: TGCAGCGTTGAGGAGGGGGCGGAAGAGACCCAGTACTTC.

The genes are TRBV27 and TRBJ1-2; 10 positions agree with TRBD1. CDR3 length: 16 amino acids. Per germline, CDR1 MNHEY and CDR2 SMNVEV (reference sequence). V lost 5 bases to trimming and J lost 6 bases; unmatched junction nucleotides: 12. CDR3 DNA: TGTGCCAGCAGTCTTTACTCGGGACAGGGGAGGAATGGCTACACCTTC. Translating it yields CASSLYSGQGRNGYTF.

A few counts support this clonotype. The chain joins TRBV12-3 or TRBV12-4 to TRBJ2-4; 8 bases fit TRBD1. The ends lost 7 bases at V and 1 base at J; junction bases unmatched: 12. The CDR3 is 17 residues long. In DNA, the CDR3 is TGTGCCAGCAAGGCCCCCACAGGGGGTAACGCCAAAAACATTCAGTACTTC. It yields the protein CASKAPTGGNAKNIQYF.

In the case of this clonotype: The DNA is omitted, as the CDR3 cannot be located on it reliably, and the CDR3 follows TCRdb's listing. This chain links TRBV4-1 with TRBJ1-1; the tabulated D call, TRBD1, remains unverified against the DNA. The CDR3 has 13 residues if both end residues are counted. Germline V gene lookup returns CDR1 MGHRA and CDR2 YSYEKL. CDR3 sequence: CASSRAGPAEAFF.

In this sample, this clonotype turned up a few times. This chain joins TRBV5-1 and TRBJ2-1; 9 nucleotides match TRBD1. The CDR3 totals 15 residues. In germline, CDR1 is SGHRS, CDR2 YFSETQ. V lost 4 bases, J lost 7 bases, and 9 bases stayed unmatched. In nucleotides, the CDR3 is TGCGCCAGCAGCCTCGGACAGGGGTTTTGGAATGAGCAGTTCTTC. It is translated as CASSLGQGFWNEQFF.

Many counts were recorded for this clonotype. The chain employs TRBV5-4 and TRBJ1-2; 7 bases fit TRBD1. The CDR3 totals 14 residues. Germline trimming cut 0 bases from V and 7 bases from J; bases unmatched to any gene: 6. CDR1 is SGHNT, CDR2 YYREEE, per germline (reference sequence). The DNA for the CDR3 is TGTGCCAGCAGCTTGGAGAACAGGGGTGGTGGCTACACCTTC. Its translation: CASSLENRGGGYTF.

The chain uses TRBV20-1 and TRBJ1-4; no reliable D call. Trimming removed 4 bases from V and 6 bases from J, with 9 bases in between. This CDR3 has 12 residues. The germline V gene encodes CDR1 DFQATT and CDR2 SNEGSKA (reference sequence). DNA for the CDR3: TGCAGTGCTAATTCTCGGTATGAAAAACTGTTTTTT. Encoded protein: CSANSRYEKLFF.

This clonotype was picked up many times. The chain carries TRBV5-1 and TRBJ2-1, with D maybe TRBD1 (6 bases). The ends were cut back, 6 bases at V and 3 bases at J, with 22 bases in the middle. CDR3 size: 17 residues. The germline gives CDR1 SGHRS, CDR2 YFSETQ. In nucleotides, the CDR3 is TGCGCCAGCACCCCCTTTGCGAGGACAGCCCACTACAATGAGCAGTTCTTC. Translation gives CASTPFARTAHYNEQFF.

This sequence joins TRBV5-1 and TRBJ2-5; perhaps TRBD1 as D (6 bases). The CDR3 runs 14 residues. The V and J ends lost 4 bases and 4 bases respectively, with 14 bases between them. Germline V CDR1 and CDR2: SGHRS, YFSETQ. This CDR3 is CASSTAGVGETQYF. The DNA of the CDR3 is TGCGCCAGCAGCACCGCAGGGGTAGGAGAGACCCAGTACTTC.

This chain links TRBV30 with TRBJ1-2, with D perhaps TRBD1 (5 bases). Trimming took 7 bases from V and 3 from J, leaving 18 bases between them. The germline V gene has CDR1 GTSNPN and CDR2 SVGIG (reference sequence). The CDR3 has 14 residues. The CDR3 spells CASGGRGKYYGYTF. In nucleotides, the CDR3 is TGTGCCTCCGGGGGGAGGGGCAAGTACTATGGCTACACCTTC.

The genes are TRBV7-9 and TRBJ1-1, with D possibly being TRBD1 (6 bases). The CDR3 is 17 residues long. Germline-derived CDR1 and CDR2 are SEHNR and FQNEAQ (reference sequence). V dropped 5 bases and J dropped 1 base, with 20 bases sitting between them. For the CDR3, the DNA is TGTGCCAGCAGCAGAGGGGGTAACTTTATGGCGAACACTGAAGCTTTCTTT. Amino acid sequence: CASSRGGNFMANTEAFF.

The J gene is TRBJ2-1, the V gene TRBV3-1, with D possibly called TRBD1 or TRBD2 (5 bases each). This CDR3 has 16 amino acids. CDR1 is LGHDT and CDR2 is YNNKEL in the germline V gene (reference sequence). The V end was cut by 0 bases, the J end by 6 bases, with 15 bases between. The CDR3 DNA reads TGTGCCAGCAGCCAAGATTTGGGGGTCCCTTTCAATGAGCAGTTCTTC. Amino acid sequence: CASSQDLGVPFNEQFF.

This clonotype was observed a handful of times. The chain uses TRBV6-5 and TRBJ2-5; D gene uncertain. This CDR3 is 16 amino acids long. Germline assignment: CDR1 MNHEY and CDR2 SVGAGI. The germline V and J ends were trimmed by 2 bases and 1 base, with 14 bases remaining between them. DNA for the CDR3: TGTGCCAGCAGTTACGGAGTATCAACCAGCCAAGAGACCCAGTACTTC. Protein: CASSYGVSTSQETQYF.

The genes are TRBV6-5 and TRBJ2-3; no firm D call. The CDR3 contains 15 residues. V lost 0 bases and J 0 bases, leaving 7 bases between the germline ends. Germline V gives CDR1 MNHEY, CDR2 SVGAGI. CDR3 bases: TGTGCCAGCAGTTACTCGATACAGAGCACAGATACGCAGTATTTT. Translating gives CASSYSIQSTDTQYF.

The genes are TRBV4-1 and TRBJ2-5; a weak D match, TRBD1 (5 bases). Germline CDR1 MGHRA, CDR2 YSYEKL. This CDR3 comprises 15 residues. V was cut by 1 base and J by 1 base, with 10 bases left in between. CDR3 in amino acids: CASSQGQGSQETQYF. DNA for the CDR3: TGCGCCAGCAGCCAAGGTCAGGGAAGCCAAGAGACCCAGTACTTC.

As DNA, the CDR3 is TGTGCCAGCAGCGTAGGTCAGGGCCCGCGCGAGCAGTACTTC. Translation: CASSVGQGPREQYF. The rearrangement links TRBV9 to TRBJ2-7; a possible D gene is TRBD1 (5 bases). The ends were cut back, 0 bases at V and 6 bases at J, with 13 bases in the middle. CDR1 and CDR2 (germline): SGDLS, YYNGEE. There are 14 residues in the CDR3.

The rearrangement joins TRBV5-4 to TRBJ1-1, with 10 nucleotides matching TRBD1. Germline trimming cut 5 bases from V and 5 bases from J; bases unmatched to any gene: 9. The CDR3 loop spans 15 amino acids. CDR1 is SGHNT, CDR2 YYREEE, per germline (reference sequence). CDR3 DNA sequence: TGTGCCAGCAGGTCTTCCGGGACAGGGGAAACTGAAGCTTTCTTT. As protein: CASRSSGTGETEAFF.

In its sample, this clonotype was seen a few times. The chain joins TRBV5-4 to TRBJ2-5; perhaps TRBD2 as D (5 bases). Trimming took off 0 bases at V and 2 bases at J, with 11 bases between the two ends. The CDR3 runs to 15 residues. Germline loops: CDR1 SGHNT, CDR2 YYREEE (reference sequence). The CDR3 loop is CASSLVEAAQETQYF. The DNA for the CDR3 is TGTGCCAGCAGCTTGGTGGAAGCGGCTCAAGAGACCCAGTACTTC.

V and J are TRBV7-2 and TRBJ2-5; perhaps TRBD2 as D (6 bases). The CDR3 has 14 amino acids. Germline loops: CDR1 SGHTA, CDR2 FQGNSA. V shed 3 bases and J shed 4 bases, with 12 bases lying between them. The CDR3 DNA is TGTGCCAGCAGCTTTTGGGGGACTCTAGAGACCCAGTACTTC. Its translation is CASSFWGTLETQYF.

The chain links TRBV7-9 to TRBJ2-3, with D unresolved. CDR1 and CDR2 from the germline V gene are SEHNR and FQNEAQ (reference sequence). The V end was cut by 1 base, the J end by 0 bases, with 11 bases between. The CDR3 has 16 amino acids. CDR3 amino acids: CASSLVGFASTDTQYF. CDR3 sequence (DNA): TGTGCCAGCAGCTTAGTAGGGTTCGCGAGCACAGATACGCAGTATTTT.

This clonotype occurred a few times. V usage is TRBV7-9 and J usage is TRBJ2-7, with D possibly TRBD1 on 5 matching bases. Trimming removed 4 bases at V and 1 base at J, with 11 bases between. The CDR3 has 14 amino acids. Germline V CDR1 and CDR2: SEHNR, FQNEAQ (reference sequence). The CDR3: CASSSTRQSYEQYV. In nucleotides, the CDR3 is TGTGCCAGCAGCTCCACTCGACAGTCCTACGAGCAGTACGTC.

This clonotype was counted only a few times. CDR3 nucleotides: TGCGCCAGCAGCCGAACGACAGGGGATCTCTACAATGAGCAGTTCTTC. Translated, it gives CASSRTTGDLYNEQFF. The chain links TRBV4-1 to TRBJ2-1, with TRBD1 matching 8 bases. Trimming at V came to 4 bases and at J to 3 bases, leaving 8 bases not matched to a gene. This CDR3 region has 16 residues. Germline CDR1 is MGHRA and CDR2 is YSYEKL.

This clonotype has just a few counts. This chain connects TRBV11-2 to TRBJ2-3; TRBD2 aligns across 9 bases. The CDR3 totals 16 residues. The J segment lost 4 bases and the V segment lost 2 bases, leaving 7 bases of the junction unmatched. Germline loops: CDR1 SGHAT, CDR2 FQNNGV. The CDR3 nucleotides read TGTGCCAGCAGCTTAAGCAGCGGGGGGTGGGCAGATACGCAGTATTTT. It specifies CASSLSSGGWADTQYF.